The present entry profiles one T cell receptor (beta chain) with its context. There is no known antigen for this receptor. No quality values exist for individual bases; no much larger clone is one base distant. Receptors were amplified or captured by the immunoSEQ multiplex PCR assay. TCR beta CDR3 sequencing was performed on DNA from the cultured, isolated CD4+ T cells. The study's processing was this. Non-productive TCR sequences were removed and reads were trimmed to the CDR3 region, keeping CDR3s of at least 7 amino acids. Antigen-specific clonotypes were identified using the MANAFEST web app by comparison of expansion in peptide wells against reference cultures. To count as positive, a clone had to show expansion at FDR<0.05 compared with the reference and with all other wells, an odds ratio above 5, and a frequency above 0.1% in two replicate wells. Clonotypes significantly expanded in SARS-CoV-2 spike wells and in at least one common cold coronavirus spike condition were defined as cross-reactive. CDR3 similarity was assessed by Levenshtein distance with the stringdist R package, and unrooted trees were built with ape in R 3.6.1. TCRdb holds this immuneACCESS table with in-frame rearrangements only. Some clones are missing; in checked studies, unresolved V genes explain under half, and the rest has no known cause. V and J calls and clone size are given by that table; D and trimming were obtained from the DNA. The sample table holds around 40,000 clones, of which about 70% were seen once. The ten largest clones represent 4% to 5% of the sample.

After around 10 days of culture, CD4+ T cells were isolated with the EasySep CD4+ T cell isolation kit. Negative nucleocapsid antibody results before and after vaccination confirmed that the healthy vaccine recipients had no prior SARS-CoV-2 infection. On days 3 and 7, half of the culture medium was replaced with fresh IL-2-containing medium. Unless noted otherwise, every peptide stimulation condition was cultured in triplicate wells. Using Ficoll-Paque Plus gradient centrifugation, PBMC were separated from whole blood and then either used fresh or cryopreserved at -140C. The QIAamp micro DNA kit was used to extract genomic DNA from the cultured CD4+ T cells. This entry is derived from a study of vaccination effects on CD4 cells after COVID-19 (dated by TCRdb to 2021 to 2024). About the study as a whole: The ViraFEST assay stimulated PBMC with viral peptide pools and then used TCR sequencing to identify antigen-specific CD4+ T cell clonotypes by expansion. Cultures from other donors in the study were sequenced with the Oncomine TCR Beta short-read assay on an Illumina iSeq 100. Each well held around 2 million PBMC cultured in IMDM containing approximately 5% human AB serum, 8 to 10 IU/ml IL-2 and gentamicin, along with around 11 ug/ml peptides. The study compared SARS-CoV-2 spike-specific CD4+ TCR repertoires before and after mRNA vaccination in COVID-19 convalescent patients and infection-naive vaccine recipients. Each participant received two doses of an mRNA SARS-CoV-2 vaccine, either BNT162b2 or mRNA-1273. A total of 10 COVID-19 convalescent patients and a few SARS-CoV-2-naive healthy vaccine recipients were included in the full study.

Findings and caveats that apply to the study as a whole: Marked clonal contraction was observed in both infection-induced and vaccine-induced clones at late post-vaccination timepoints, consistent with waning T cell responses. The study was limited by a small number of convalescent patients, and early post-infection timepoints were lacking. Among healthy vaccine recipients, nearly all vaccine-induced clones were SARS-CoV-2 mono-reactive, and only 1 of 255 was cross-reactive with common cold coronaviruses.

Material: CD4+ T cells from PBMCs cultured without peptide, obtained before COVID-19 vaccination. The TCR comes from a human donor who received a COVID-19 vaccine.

The sequence in DNA is TGTGCCAGCTCGGGGGGGACCCAAGAGACCCAGTACTTC. Translated, this gives CASSGGTQETQYF. The chain links TRBV18 with TRBJ2-5; the junction holds 7 bases that match TRBD2. From a lookup of the germline V gene, CDR1 and CDR2 are KGHSH and LQKENI. Clipping removes 6 bases from V and 1 base from J, with 2 as the unmatched junction base count. From its cysteine to its phenylalanine, the CDR3 spans 13 amino acids. The entry retains the CDR3 DNA only, 39 bases that are in frame from base 1. Here the CDR3 is joined to the reference TRBV18 and TRBJ2-5 genes, and the full variable domain is: NAGVMQNPRHLVRRRGQEARLRCSPMKGHSHVYWYRQLPEEGLKFMVYLQKENIIDESGMPKERFSAEFPKEGPSILRIQQVVRGDSAAYFCASSGGTQETQYFGPGTRLLVL.